A selection of T cell receptor beta chains follows, all from one sample in a study of cytomegalovirus exposure and HLA in healthy donors. Sequenced by immunoSEQ multiplex PCR; TCRdb stores in-frame clones only, minus some. Among about 160,000 clones listed, 80% to 85% were seen once. The sequenced material came from PBMCs. The receptors come from a man younger than 35 in good health and CMV-seronegative. Both conserved end residues are part of each CDR3. D genes are given only for firm matches. Some rows have no size entry. The others give once, few or many, or a class for an expanded clone.

>TRBV30|TRBJ2-1|.|TRBD2
CAWSSFKRLAPNEQFF
>TRBV11-3|TRBJ1-1|.|.
CASSPRGDGVTEAFF
>TRBV6-5|TRBJ1-6|.|TRBD1
CASSSPGQGHSPLHF
>TRBV27|TRBJ2-7|once|.
CASRRDQDWEQYF
>TRBV7-6|TRBJ2-1|.|.
CASSLDQAGSYNEQFF
>TRBV28|TRBJ1-5|.|.
CASSPGTDSSPFNQPQHF
>TRBV7-9|TRBJ1-1|.|.
CASSVIGTYTEAFF
>TRBV11-3|TRBJ2-3|.|TRBD2
CASSQTSGSTDTQYF
>TRBV5-4|TRBJ2-7|.|TRBD1
CASRSTGQGYEQYF
>TRBV5-4|TRBJ2-7|.|TRBD1
CASSEDRAPLYEQYF
>TRBV7-9|TRBJ1-4|.|TRBD1
CASSPRSGQGPINEKLFF
>TRBV5-4|TRBJ2-1|.|TRBD1
CAYQGVFEQFF
>TRBV6-1|TRBJ2-1|.|TRBD2
CASRGSSGGPNEQFF
>TRBV11-1|TRBJ2-5|.|TRBD1
CASSSFDRGFGTQYF
>TRBV7-2|TRBJ2-5|.|TRBD2
CASSLQLAGGETQYF
>TRBV18|TRBJ2-7|.|.
CASSPRGSSYEQYF
>TRBV5-8|TRBJ2-7|.|TRBD2
CASSVTSAGGRYEQYF
>TRBV29-1|TRBJ2-2|once|.
CSVVRQAGELFF
>TRBV28|TRBJ2-1|.|.
CASSFGRSGVGNEQFF